The clone carrying this T cell receptor (beta chain) has only a few counts. The data originate from a study of blood T cells in healthy people across ages. The total RNA that was extracted per sample amounted to at least 5 micrograms. Germline CDR1 reads SNHLY; CDR2 reads FYNNEI. V shed 4 bases, J shed 4 bases, and the junction held 11 bases outside the gene matches. The CDR3 contains 17 residues. A second PCR of roughly 6 to 12 cycles used a sample-barcoded 5' primer and a J-beta primer mix. Each single sample gave us at least 2.5 million CDR3-containing paired-end reads. One entry per CDR3 protein, called by TCRdb with MiXCR from the 5' RACE reads. The table has about 640,000 distinct CDR3 sequences, roughly 41% seen once.

This chain uses TRBV2 with TRBJ2-7; 12 bases map to TRBD1. This clonotype was obtained from a man at least 80 years old in good health. Input material: blood. CDR3 nucleotide sequence: TGTGCCAGCAGTGGCGGGGACAGGGGGCCAGGAGGTTACGAGCAGTACTTC. It yields the protein CASSGGDRGPGGYEQYF.